This T cell receptor beta chain was identified in a study of T cell repertoires in cytomegalovirus infection. The overall study: TCR beta signatures that were public indicated CMV infection and matching HLA type.

TCRdb itself ran the reads through MiXCR, one entry per CDR3 protein. Here the sample spans 560,000 or so distinct CDR3 sequences, about 17% being singletons. This CDR3 region has 16 residues. Germline values: CDR1 ENHRY, CDR2 SYGVKD. Trimming cost V 5 bases and J 1 base; bases outside gene matches: 11. The chain recombines TRBV10-3 with TRBJ2-7, with 7 bases matching TRBD2. This receptor was taken from a human donor in good health (CMV status not recorded). Some clones in this sample may be carry-over from other donors' samples. Sequencing used CD8+ T cells from PBMCs. This chain's CDR3 is CAISRGTTPGSYEQYF. The CDR3, as DNA: TGTGCCATCAGTAGAGGGACTACCCCGGGGTCCTACGAGCAGTACTTC.